This T cell receptor (beta chain) was sequenced during a study of long-term antiretroviral therapy in people with HIV. Study observations and caveats: ART was followed by higher diversity that remained below transplant donor controls.

At least one PBMC sample before ART and at least two after were required. In the case of this clone: Its antigen is not identified.

With survey level as its setting, the immunoSEQ assay was v3.0. It was roughly 40,000-55,000 T-cell genomes per sample that sequencing targeted. Produced via immunoSEQ multiplex PCR; TCRdb's table is partial and in-frame only. Among some 31,000 clones listed, 97% were seen once. This CDR3 has 11 residues. Trimming shortened V by 4 bases and J by 4 bases, and 7 bases separated the two germline ends. Germline assignment: CDR1 GTSNPN and CDR2 SVGIG (reference sequence). The chain has TRBV30 and TRBJ1-1, with D possibly TRBD1 on 6 matching bases. This receptor was identified in a man between 25 and 39 years old with HIV. Sequenced here: unsorted PBMCs, sampled 6.9 years after starting antiretroviral therapy. In DNA form, the CDR3 reads TGTGCCTGGAACAGGGCCACTGAAGCTTTCTTT. This gives the protein CAWNRATEAFF.